This T cell receptor (beta chain) was sequenced for a study of cytomegalovirus exposure and HLA in healthy donors. Points on this clone: The antigen is undetermined.

Per the germline V gene, CDR1 is MNHEY and CDR2 is SVGAGI. V shed 2 bases, J shed 9 bases, and the junction held 5 bases outside the gene matches. The CDR3 has 13 residues. Study-wide results and caveats: Upon later analysis, HLA-associated TCR beta chains proved more clonally expanded than other, equally common chains.

A multiplex PCR was run with 60 Vbeta primers and 13 Jbeta primers. The data were produced by immunoSEQ multiplex PCR, yet TCRdb's version contains in-frame clones alone and is incomplete. The sample includes around 150,000 clones, 75% to 80% of them seen just once. The rearrangement links TRBV6-5 to TRBJ1-2; 8 nucleotides agree with TRBD1. The origin of this receptor is a woman aged 50 to 65 in good health and CMV-seronegative. The specimen was PBMCs. Written as DNA, the CDR3 is TGTGCCAGCAGTTACGGACAGGGCAATAGCTACACCTTC. It yields the protein CASSYGQGNSYTF.